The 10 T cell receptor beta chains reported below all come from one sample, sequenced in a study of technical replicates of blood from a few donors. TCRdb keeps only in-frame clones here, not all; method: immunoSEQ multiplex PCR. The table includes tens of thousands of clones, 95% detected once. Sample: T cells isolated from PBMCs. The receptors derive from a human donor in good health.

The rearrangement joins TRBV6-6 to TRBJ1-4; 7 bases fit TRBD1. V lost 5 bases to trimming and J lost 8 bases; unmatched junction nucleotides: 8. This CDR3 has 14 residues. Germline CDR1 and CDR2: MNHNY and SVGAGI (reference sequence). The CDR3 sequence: CASSVDRASEKLFF. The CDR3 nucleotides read TGTGCCAGCAGTGTCGACAGGGCCTCAGAAAAACTGTTTTTT.

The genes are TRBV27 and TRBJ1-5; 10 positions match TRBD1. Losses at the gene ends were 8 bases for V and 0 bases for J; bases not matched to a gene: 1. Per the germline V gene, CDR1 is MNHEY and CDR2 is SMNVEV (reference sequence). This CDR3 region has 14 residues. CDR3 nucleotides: TGTGCCAGCGGACAGGGGGTTAGCAATCAGCCCCAGCATTTT. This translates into CASGQGVSNQPQHF.

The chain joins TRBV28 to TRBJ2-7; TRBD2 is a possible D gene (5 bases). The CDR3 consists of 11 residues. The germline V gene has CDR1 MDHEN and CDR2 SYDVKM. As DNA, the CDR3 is TGTTCCGTGGCGGGCTCCTACGAGCAGTACTTC. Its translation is CSVAGSYEQYF.

DNA of the CDR3: TGTGCCAGCAGCTTTTGGACAGGGGGGGATGGCTACACCTTC. This sequence encodes CASSFWTGGDGYTF. V gene TRBV5-4 combines with J gene TRBJ1-2, with 10 positions matching TRBD1. Germline V gives CDR1 SGHNT, CDR2 YYREEE (reference sequence). With 2 bases clipped from V and 6 bases from J, the junction kept 4 bases outside the gene matches. The CDR3 runs to 14 residues.

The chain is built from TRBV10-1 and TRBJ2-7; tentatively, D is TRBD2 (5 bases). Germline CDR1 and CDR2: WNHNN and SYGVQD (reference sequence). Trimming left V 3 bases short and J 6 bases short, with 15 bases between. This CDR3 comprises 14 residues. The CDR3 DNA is TGCGCCAGCAGTGACGGGGAAGATGGCGGCGAGCAGTACTTC. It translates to CASSDGEDGGEQYF.

The CDR3, as DNA: TGTGCCAGCAGCTTCATAGCGGGAGTCCAAGGGAATGAGCAGTTCTTC. It specifies CASSFIAGVQGNEQFF. The V call is TRBV7-9, the J call TRBJ2-1; TRBD2 aligns across 9 bases. Germline CDR1 reads SEHNR; CDR2 reads FQNEAQ (reference sequence). The CDR3 is 16 amino acids. V gave up 3 bases and J gave up 7 bases; unmatched junction bases: 10.

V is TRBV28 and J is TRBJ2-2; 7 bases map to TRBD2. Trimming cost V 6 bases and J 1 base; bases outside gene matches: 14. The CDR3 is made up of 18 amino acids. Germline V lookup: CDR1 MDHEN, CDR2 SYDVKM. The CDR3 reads CASSWGEGRLENTGELFF. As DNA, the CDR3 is TGTGCCAGCAGCTGGGGGGAGGGTCGCCTAGAGAACACCGGGGAGCTGTTTTTT.

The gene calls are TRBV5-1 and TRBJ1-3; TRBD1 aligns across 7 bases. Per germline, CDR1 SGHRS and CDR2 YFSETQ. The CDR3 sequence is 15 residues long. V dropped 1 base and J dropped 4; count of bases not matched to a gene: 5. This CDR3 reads CASSLTGQAGNTIYF. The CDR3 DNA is TGCGCCAGCAGCTTGACCGGACAGGCCGGAAACACCATATATTTT.

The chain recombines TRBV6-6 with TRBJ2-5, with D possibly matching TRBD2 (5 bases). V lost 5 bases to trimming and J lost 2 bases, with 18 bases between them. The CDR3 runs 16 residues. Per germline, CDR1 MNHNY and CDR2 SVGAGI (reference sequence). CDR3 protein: CASSPTIRRGQETQYF. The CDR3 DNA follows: TGTGCCAGCAGTCCTACCATCCGTCGAGGGCAAGAGACCCAGTACTTC.

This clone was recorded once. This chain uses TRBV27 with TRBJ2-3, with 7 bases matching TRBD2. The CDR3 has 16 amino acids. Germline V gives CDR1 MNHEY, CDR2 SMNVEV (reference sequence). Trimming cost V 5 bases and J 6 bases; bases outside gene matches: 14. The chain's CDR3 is CASSRAILALGDTQYF. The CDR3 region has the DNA TGTGCCAGCAGTCGCGCTATACTAGCGCTAGGGGATACGCAGTATTTT.